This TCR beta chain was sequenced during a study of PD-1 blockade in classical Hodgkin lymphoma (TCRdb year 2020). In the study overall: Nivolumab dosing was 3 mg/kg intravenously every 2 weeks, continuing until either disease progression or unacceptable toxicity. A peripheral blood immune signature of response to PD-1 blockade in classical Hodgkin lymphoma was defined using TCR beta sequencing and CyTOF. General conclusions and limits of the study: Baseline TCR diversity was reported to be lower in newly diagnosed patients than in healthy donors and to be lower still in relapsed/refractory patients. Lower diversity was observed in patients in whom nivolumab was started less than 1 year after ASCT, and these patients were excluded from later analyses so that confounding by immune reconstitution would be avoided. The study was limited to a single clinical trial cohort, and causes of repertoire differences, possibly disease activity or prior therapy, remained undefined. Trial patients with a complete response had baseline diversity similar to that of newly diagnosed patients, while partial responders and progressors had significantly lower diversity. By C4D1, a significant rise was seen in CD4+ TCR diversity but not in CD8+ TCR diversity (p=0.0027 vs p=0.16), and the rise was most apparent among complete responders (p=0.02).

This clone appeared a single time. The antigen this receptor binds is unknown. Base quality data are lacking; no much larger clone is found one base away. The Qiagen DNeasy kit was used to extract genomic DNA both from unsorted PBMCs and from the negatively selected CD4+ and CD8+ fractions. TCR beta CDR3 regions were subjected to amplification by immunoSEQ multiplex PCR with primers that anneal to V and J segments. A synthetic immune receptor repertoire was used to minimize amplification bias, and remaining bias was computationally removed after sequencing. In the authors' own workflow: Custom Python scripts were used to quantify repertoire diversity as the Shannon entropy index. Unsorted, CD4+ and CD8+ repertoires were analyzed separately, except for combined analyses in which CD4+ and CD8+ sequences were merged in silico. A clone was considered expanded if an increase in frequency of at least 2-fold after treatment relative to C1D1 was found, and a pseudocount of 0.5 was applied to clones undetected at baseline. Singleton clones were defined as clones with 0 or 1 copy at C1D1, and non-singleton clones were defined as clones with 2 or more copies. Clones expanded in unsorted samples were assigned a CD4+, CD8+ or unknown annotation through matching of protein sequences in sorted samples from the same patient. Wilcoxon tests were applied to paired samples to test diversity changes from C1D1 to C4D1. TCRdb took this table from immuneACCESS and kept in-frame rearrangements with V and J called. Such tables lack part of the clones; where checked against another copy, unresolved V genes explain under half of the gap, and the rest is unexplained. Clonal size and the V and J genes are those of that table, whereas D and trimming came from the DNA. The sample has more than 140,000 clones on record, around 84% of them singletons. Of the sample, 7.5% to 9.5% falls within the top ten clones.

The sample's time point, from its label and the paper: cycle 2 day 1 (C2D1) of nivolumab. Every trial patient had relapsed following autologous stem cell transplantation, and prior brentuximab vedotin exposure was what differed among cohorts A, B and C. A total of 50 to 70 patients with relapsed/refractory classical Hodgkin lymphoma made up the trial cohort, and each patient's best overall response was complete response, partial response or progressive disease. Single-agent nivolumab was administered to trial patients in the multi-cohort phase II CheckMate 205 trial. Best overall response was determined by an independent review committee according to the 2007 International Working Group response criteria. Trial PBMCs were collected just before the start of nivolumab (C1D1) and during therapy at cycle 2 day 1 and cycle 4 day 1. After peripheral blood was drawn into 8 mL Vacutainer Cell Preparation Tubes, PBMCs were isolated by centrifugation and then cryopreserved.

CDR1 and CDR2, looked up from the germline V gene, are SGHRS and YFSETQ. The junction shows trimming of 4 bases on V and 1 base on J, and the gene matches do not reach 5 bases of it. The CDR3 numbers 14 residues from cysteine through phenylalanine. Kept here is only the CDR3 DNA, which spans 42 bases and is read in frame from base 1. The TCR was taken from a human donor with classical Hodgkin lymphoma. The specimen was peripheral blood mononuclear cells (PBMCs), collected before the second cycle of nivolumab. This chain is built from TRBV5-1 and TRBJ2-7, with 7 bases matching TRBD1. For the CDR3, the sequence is CASSTDRASYEQYF. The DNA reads TGCGCCAGCAGCACCGACAGGGCGTCCTACGAGCAGTACTTC.